A single sample gave rise to the 8 T cell receptor beta chains below, sequenced in a study of blood T cell repertoires in COVID-19. Method: immunoSEQ multiplex PCR; TCRdb's copy keeps in-frame clones and lacks some. The top ten clones hold around 9.6% of a sample with over 120,000 clones, 80% to 90% of them seen once. The sequenced sample was peripheral blood. All receptors derive from a man aged 60-69 years with active or convalescent COVID-19.

As for this clone: This sample includes further DNA sequences coding for the same CDR3. The chain couples TRBV7-9 to TRBJ2-1; D unresolved. Germline lookup yields CDR1 SEHNR and CDR2 FQNEAQ (reference sequence). This CDR3 has 15 amino acids. The V gene lost 5 bases and the J gene lost 0 bases, with 11 bases spanning the gap. For the CDR3, the DNA is TGTGCCAGCAGCCCCCCTATGAGCTCCTACAATGAGCAGTTCTTC. It specifies CASSPPMSSYNEQFF.

The chain uses TRBV5-4 and TRBJ1-3; D is undetermined. V lost 4 bases to trimming and J lost 0 bases, with 11 bases between them. The CDR3 runs to 15 residues. The germline gives CDR1 SGHNT, CDR2 YYREEE (reference sequence). CDR3 DNA: TGTGCCAGCAGCGAGGGTAACCTCTCTGGAAACACCATATATTTT. As protein: CASSEGNLSGNTIYF.

The gene calls are TRBV5-1 and TRBJ1-3, with D perhaps TRBD1 (5 bases). The V and J ends lost 2 bases and 2 bases respectively, with 17 bases between them. The CDR3 sequence is 17 residues long. Per the germline V gene, CDR1 is SGHRS and CDR2 is YFSETQ. Here the CDR3 DNA reads TGCGCCAGCAGCTTCGGTGACAGAAAGGCGACTGGAAACACCATATATTTT. It yields the protein CASSFGDRKATGNTIYF.

This chain uses TRBV5-4 with TRBJ2-7; D not certain. This CDR3 has 14 residues. The germline V and J ends were trimmed by 0 bases and 1 base, with 8 bases remaining between them. CDR1 and CDR2 from the germline V gene are SGHNT and YYREEE (reference sequence). CDR3 in DNA: TGTGCCAGCAGCTTGGCCGGCAGGTCCTACGAGCAGTACTTC. Protein product: CASSLAGRSYEQYF.

The chain joins TRBV4-3 to TRBJ2-1; TRBD1 aligns across 10 bases. Trimming at V came to 0 bases and at J to 12 bases, leaving 5 bases not matched to a gene. The CDR3 spans 14 residues. Germline CDR1 is LGHNA and CDR2 is YSLEER. The CDR3 sequence: CASSQEGQGGWQFF. CDR3 bases: TGCGCCAGCAGCCAAGAAGGACAGGGGGGTTGGCAGTTCTTC.

This chain uses TRBV5-6 with TRBJ1-2; the D is unclear. This CDR3 contains 14 residues. With 4 bases removed from V and 0 bases from J, the gap between germline ends came to 10 bases. Per germline, CDR1 SGHDT and CDR2 YYEEEE. The CDR3 coding sequence is TGTGCCAGCAGCCCCGACGGAGCTAACTATGGCTACACCTTC. It encodes CASSPDGANYGYTF.

The chain couples TRBV5-6 to TRBJ1-2; 12 positions agree with TRBD1. V lost 4 bases to trimming and J lost 8 bases; unmatched junction nucleotides: 6. The germline gives CDR1 SGHDT, CDR2 YYEEEE. This CDR3 contains 14 residues. The CDR3 coding sequence is TGTGCCAGCAGCCCATGGGACAGGGGGCTAGGCTACACCTTC. Residues: CASSPWDRGLGYTF.

As DNA, the CDR3 is TGTGCCAGCAGCGTAATCTCCGGAAGCGGCTACAATGAGCAGTTCTTC. Its protein product is CASSVISGSGYNEQFF. The rearrangement joins TRBV9 to TRBJ2-1; D is possibly TRBD2 (5 bases). Germline assignment: CDR1 SGDLS and CDR2 YYNGEE. The V end was cut by 1 base, the J end by 3 bases, with 14 bases between. This CDR3 is 16 amino acids long.